The 9 T cell receptor beta chains reported below all come from one sample, sequenced in a study of regulatory T cells in long-lasting Graves disease. The time point denotes: persistent/refractory GD, antithyroid drugs over 5 years with positive TRAb. The TCR library was prepared using RNA isolated from PBMCs. Relying on iRepertoire HTBI primers and Arm-PCR of CDR3 regions, the team built TCR beta libraries. TCRdb re-analysed the multiplex PCR reads in MiXCR, keeping a single row per CDR3 protein. The table has over 350,000 distinct CDR3 sequences, around 21% seen once. Sequenced material: peripheral blood mononuclear cells (PBMCs), taken when the disease was refractory, from a patient treated with antithyroid drugs. Receptors originate from a female donor with Graves disease.

There are many counts of this clonotype. J is TRBJ1-2 and V is TRBV29-1; D gene uncertain. V lost 4 bases and J 6 bases, leaving 9 bases between the germline ends. Germline CDR1 reads SQVTM; CDR2 reads ANQGSEA. The CDR3 is made up of 11 amino acids. The CDR3 DNA reads TGCAGCGTTGGCCACGGTCATGGCTACACCTTC. Translated: CSVGHGHGYTF.

CDR3 in amino acids: CASSRTEVRKTEAFF. The CDR3 DNA reads TGTGCCAGCAGCCGGACAGAAGTTAGGAAGACTGAAGCTTTCTTT. The gene calls are TRBV14 and TRBJ1-1; possible D gene TRBD1, 6 bases. CDR1 and CDR2 from the germline V gene are SGHDN and FVKESK. This CDR3 is 15 amino acids long. Deletions cut 4 bases from V and 5 bases from J, with 17 bases between.

Ten or more counts support this clonotype. The chain has TRBV6-5 and TRBJ2-5; D gene uncertain. The CDR3 length is 12 residues. CDR1 is MNHEY, CDR2 SVGAGI, per germline. Trimming took 2 bases from V and 10 from J, leaving 11 bases between them. Written as DNA, the CDR3 is TGTGCCAGCAGTTACGACACGCTGGACCAGTACTTC. It codes for CASSYDTLDQYF.

This clonotype occurred many times. V gene TRBV7-2 combines with J gene TRBJ2-7; 11 bases are a match to TRBD2. V gave up 4 bases and J gave up 6 bases; unmatched junction bases: 11. The length of the CDR3 is 16 residues. Germline V CDR1 and CDR2: SGHTA, FQGNSA. The CDR3, as DNA: TGTGCCAGCAGCTCTATAGCGGGAGGGACCTCCCCCGAGCAGTACTTC. It translates to CASSSIAGGTSPEQYF.

In DNA, the CDR3 is TGTGCCAGCAGACTACAGGGGGCGTCCAAAAACATTCAGTACTTC. It specifies CASRLQGASKNIQYF. The chain uses TRBV6-1 and TRBJ2-4; 9 positions match TRBD1. With 6 bases clipped from V and 2 bases from J, the junction kept 5 bases outside the gene matches. Germline CDR1 reads MNHNS; CDR2 reads SASEGT. The CDR3 has 15 amino acids.

The sample holds a few counts of this clonotype. The rearrangement joins TRBV7-2 to TRBJ2-5; 8 bases map to TRBD2. Germline V gene lookup returns CDR1 SGHTA and CDR2 FQGNSA. V dropped 2 bases and J dropped 0; count of bases not matched to a gene: 2. CDR3 length equals 15 residues. This chain's CDR3 is CASSLWGLDQETQYF. DNA for the CDR3: TGTGCCAGCAGCTTATGGGGACTAGACCAAGAGACCCAGTACTTC.

The rearrangement links TRBV7-2 to TRBJ2-7; 13 nucleotides agree with TRBD2. Germline V lookup: CDR1 SGHTA, CDR2 FQGNSA. The CDR3 extends over 14 amino acids. Trimming took 3 bases from V and 7 from J; bases not matched to a gene: 3. CDR3 DNA: TGTGCCAGCAGCTTTTGGACTAGCGGGAGTGAGCAGTACTTC. Amino acid sequence: CASSFWTSGSEQYF.

This clonotype was found a few times. V gene TRBV2 combines with J gene TRBJ1-4; the match to TRBD1 covers 7 bases. Germline V gene data show CDR1 as SNHLY and CDR2 as FYNNEI. The trim removed 6 bases at V and 3 bases at J, leaving 7 bases unmatched. The CDR3 has 15 amino acids. CDR3 sequence: CASRERGTANEKLFF. DNA of the CDR3: TGTGCCAGCAGGGAGCGGGGGACAGCTAATGAAAAACTGTTTTTT.

This clonotype was recorded a few times. The junction departs from the called germline gene at one end, perhaps through a read error. CDR3: CANSSGTAYGYTF. The CDR3 nucleotides read TGTGCCAACAGTTCCGGGACCGCGTATGGCTACACCTTC. V gene TRBV6-2 or TRBV6-3 combines with J gene TRBJ1-2, with D possibly TRBD1 on 5 matching bases. CDR1 is MNHEY and CDR2 is SVGEGT in the germline V gene. The CDR3 contains 13 residues.